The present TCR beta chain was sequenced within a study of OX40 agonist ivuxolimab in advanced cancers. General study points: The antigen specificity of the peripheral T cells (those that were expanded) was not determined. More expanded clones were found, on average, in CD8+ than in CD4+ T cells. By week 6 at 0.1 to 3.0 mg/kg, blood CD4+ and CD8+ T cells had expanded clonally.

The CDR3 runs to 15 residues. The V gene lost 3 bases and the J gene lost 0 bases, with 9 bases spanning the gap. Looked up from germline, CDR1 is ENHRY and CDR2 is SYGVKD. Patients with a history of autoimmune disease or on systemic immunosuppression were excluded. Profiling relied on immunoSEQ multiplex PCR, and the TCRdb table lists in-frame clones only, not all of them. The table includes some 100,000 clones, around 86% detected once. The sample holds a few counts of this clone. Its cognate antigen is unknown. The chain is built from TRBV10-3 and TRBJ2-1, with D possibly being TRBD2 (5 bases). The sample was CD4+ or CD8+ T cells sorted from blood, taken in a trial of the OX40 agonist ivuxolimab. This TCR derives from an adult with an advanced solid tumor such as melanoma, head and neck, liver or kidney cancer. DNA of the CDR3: TGTGCCATCAGTGAAGCGGAGTTCTCCTACAATGAGCAGTTCTTC. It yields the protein CAISEAEFSYNEQFF.